Listed here are 2 T cell receptor beta chains from one sample, sequenced in a study of T cells after yellow fever vaccination. Each CDR3 protein is one row after TCRdb ran MiXCR on the 5' RACE reads. The sample has about 320,000 distinct CDR3 sequences; roughly 10% are singletons. Here the sequenced sample was CD4+ T cells sorted from PBMCs, taken 45 days after the yellow fever booster vaccination. These receptors were collected from a young man who received the YFV17D yellow fever vaccine.

In its sample, this clonotype was seen a few times. The chain links TRBV7-2 to TRBJ1-1; perhaps TRBD1 as D (6 bases). CDR3 length equals 17 residues. The V and J ends lost 5 bases and 0 bases respectively, with 19 bases between them. The germline gives CDR1 SGHTA, CDR2 FQGNSA. CDR3 sequence: CASSPTGSLGLNTEAFF. Written as DNA, the CDR3 is TGTGCCAGCAGCCCGACAGGCAGCCTAGGCTTGAACACTGAAGCTTTCTTT.

This clonotype turned up a few times. The chain employs TRBV7-2 and TRBJ2-3; 15 bases align to TRBD2. CDR3 length: 19 amino acids. V trimming: 4 bases; J trimming: 2 bases; junction bases outside the gene matches: 10. Germline CDR1 SGHTA, CDR2 FQGNSA. The CDR3 coding sequence is TGTGCCAGCAGCTCCCGGACTAGCGGGGGGGGTCGCAACACAGATACGCAGTATTTT. This gives the protein CASSSRTSGGGRNTDTQYF.